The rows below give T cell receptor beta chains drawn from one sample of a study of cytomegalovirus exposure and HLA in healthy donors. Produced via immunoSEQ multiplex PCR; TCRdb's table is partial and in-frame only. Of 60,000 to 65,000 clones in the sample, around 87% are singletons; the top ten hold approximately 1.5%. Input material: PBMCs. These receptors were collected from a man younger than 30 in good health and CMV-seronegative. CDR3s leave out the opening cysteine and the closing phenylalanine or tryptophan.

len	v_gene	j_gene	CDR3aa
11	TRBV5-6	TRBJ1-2	ASSLQPVHGYT
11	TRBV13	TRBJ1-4	ASSTGPVGKLF
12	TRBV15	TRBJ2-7	ATAWLAGAYEQY
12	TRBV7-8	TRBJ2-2	ASSTGERTGELF
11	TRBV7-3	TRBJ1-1	ASSFGGNTEAF
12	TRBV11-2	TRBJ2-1	ASIPQRLYNEQF
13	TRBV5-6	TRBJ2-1	ASSRSQLAADEQF
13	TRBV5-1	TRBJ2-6	ASDSPPSGANVLT
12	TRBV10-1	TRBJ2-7	ASSEDITPYEQY
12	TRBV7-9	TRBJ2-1	ASRDGTNYNEQF
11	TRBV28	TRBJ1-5	ARAGGSNQPQH